Below are 23 T cell receptor beta chains sequenced from a single sample in a study of T cells expressing NK-cell markers. TCRdb re-analyzed the 5' RACE reads; it lists each CDR3 protein once, without DNA. The listing contains about 140,000 distinct CDR3 sequences. Sequencing input: blood T cells: a sorted CD56 or NKG2C T cell subset, CD4+ or CD8+ T cells, or bulk PBMC T cells (not recorded which). These TCRs come from a man between 18 and 35 years old in good health.

This chain uses TRBV11-2 with TRBJ2-1; with no DNA, the TCRdb D assignment of TRBD2 cannot be verified. Germline CDR1 reads SGHAT; CDR2 reads FQNNGV. CDR3 length: 16 residues. The CDR3 sequence: CASSLLLAGPVGEQFF.

The V gene is TRBV7-2, the J gene TRBJ2-2; lacking DNA, the TRBD2 call made by TCRdb goes unchecked. The CDR3 length is 16 residues. Germline V lookup: CDR1 SGHTA, CDR2 FQGNSA. The CDR3 region is CASSPGTSGYTGELFF.

This rearrangement joins TRBV29-1 to TRBJ2-1; there is no DNA to check the TCRdb D call of TRBD2. The CDR3 sequence is 18 residues long. Germline CDR1 and CDR2: SQVTM and ANQGSEA. CDR3 protein: CSVEDPSSSGRAYNEQFF.

The chain has TRBV28 and TRBJ2-3. Germline V gene lookup returns CDR1 MDHEN and CDR2 SYDVKM. The CDR3 runs 15 residues. The CDR3 protein is CASSFRRSSTDTQYF.

This rearrangement joins TRBV6-1 to TRBJ2-1; no DNA is available, so the TRBD2 call from TCRdb remains unchecked. This CDR3 has 16 residues. From germline, CDR1 is MNHNS and CDR2 SASEGT. CDR3 loop: CASSHMGLAVYNEQFF.

The V gene is TRBV27, the J gene TRBJ1-5. This CDR3 comprises 15 residues. The germline CDR1 and CDR2 sequences are MNHEY and SMNVEV (reference sequence). The CDR3 sequence is CASSQSSGGNQPQHF.

This sequence joins TRBV12-3 or TRBV12-4 and TRBJ2-1; there is no DNA to check the TCRdb D call of TRBD1. This CDR3 contains 13 residues. This chain's CDR3 is CASMGGVGNEQFF.

V gene TRBV7-9 combines with J gene TRBJ1-1; TCRdb designates TRBD1, a call that cannot be tested without DNA. The V gene's germline CDR1 is SEHNR and CDR2 FQNEAQ (reference sequence). The CDR3 is 15 amino acids. The CDR3 spells CASSLVPSTGTEAFF.

The gene calls are TRBV7-9 and TRBJ2-5; without DNA, the TCRdb call of TRBD1 cannot be checked. Per germline, CDR1 SEHNR and CDR2 FQNEAQ (reference sequence). The CDR3 has 16 amino acids. CDR3 in amino acids: CASSSHPAGAKETQYF. Drawing the rest from reference TRBV7-9 and TRBJ2-5, the complete variable domain is DTGVSQNPRHKITKRGQNVTFRCDPISEHNRLYWYRQTLGQGPEFLTYFQNEAQLEKSRLLSDRFSAERPKGSFSTLEIQRTEQGDSAMYLCASSSHPAGAKETQYFGPGTRLLVL.

The chain recombines TRBV20-1 with TRBJ2-1; the TCRdb call, TRBD2, lacks DNA for checking. CDR3 length: 15 residues. In germline, CDR1 is DFQATT, CDR2 SNEGSKA (reference sequence). The CDR3 sequence: CSARMREALQGEQFF.

This chain uses TRBV19 with TRBJ2-2; TCRdb returns TRBD2, unconfirmable since there is no DNA. This CDR3 contains 16 residues. The germline gives CDR1 LNHDA, CDR2 SQIVND (reference sequence). CDR3 protein: CASSSSGRASGGELFF.

The V call is TRBV7-8, the J call TRBJ2-2; the TRBD1 assignment by TCRdb is unverifiable without DNA. Germline loops: CDR1 SGHVS, CDR2 FQNEAQ. The CDR3 extends over 13 amino acids. This CDR3 reads CADSMENTGELFF.

The chain links TRBV27 to TRBJ2-6. CDR1 is MNHEY and CDR2 is SMNVEV in the germline V gene (reference sequence). The length of the CDR3 is 16 residues. CDR3 in amino acids: CASSLILSSGANVLTF.

V and J are TRBV4-1 and TRBJ2-3; TCRdb designates TRBD1, a call that cannot be tested without DNA. Germline V gene lookup returns CDR1 MGHRA and CDR2 YSYEKL. The CDR3 runs to 20 residues. This chain's CDR3 is CASSQDPLGPGQESTDTQYF.

The chain joins TRBV19 to TRBJ2-1; TCRdb returns TRBD2, unconfirmable since there is no DNA. This CDR3 is built from 15 residues. Germline V gene lookup returns CDR1 LNHDA and CDR2 SQIVND (reference sequence). CDR3 region: CASSIVAGVSNEQFF.

The rearrangement links TRBV5-1 to TRBJ2-5; TCRdb's assignment of TRBD1 cannot be checked, as there is no DNA. Germline V gene sequence: CDR1 SGHRS, CDR2 YFSETQ. This CDR3 has 15 amino acids. The CDR3 protein is CASSSTGEKVETQYF.

V and J are TRBV15 and TRBJ2-7; the D gene TCRdb calls, TRBD1, cannot be checked with no DNA. The CDR3 consists of 16 residues. CDR1 is LNHNV, CDR2 YYDKDF, per germline (reference sequence). This CDR3 is CATSRDSQTGAYEQYF.

This chain joins TRBV12-3 or TRBV12-4 and TRBJ2-3. CDR3 length: 13 residues. The CDR3: CASSMDGTDTQYF.

The chain recombines TRBV24-1 with TRBJ1-2; TCRdb returns TRBD1, unconfirmable since there is no DNA. The length of the CDR3 is 15 residues. From germline, CDR1 is KGHDR and CDR2 SFDVKD. CDR3 residues: CATSDTRQGMDGYTF.

The CDR3 sequence is CAWRPDSVYGEKLFF. The rearrangement uses TRBV30 and TRBJ1-4; with no DNA, the TCRdb D assignment of TRBD1 cannot be verified. Germline loops: CDR1 GTSNPN, CDR2 SVGIG (reference sequence). The CDR3 has 15 residues.

The chain couples TRBV2 to TRBJ2-7; TCRdb lists TRBD2, though no DNA is available to test this call. The germline V gene has CDR1 SNHLY and CDR2 FYNNEI. The CDR3 consists of 14 residues. The CDR3 sequence is CASSGTSGRYEQYF.

CDR3 sequence: CASSLSAGSGANVLTF. The chain links TRBV27 to TRBJ2-6. Germline V gene lookup returns CDR1 MNHEY and CDR2 SMNVEV (reference sequence). This CDR3 spans 16 amino acids.

This chain links TRBV20-1 with TRBJ2-7; TCRdb names TRBD2, which stays unverified in the absence of DNA. CDR3 size: 18 residues. CDR1 and CDR2 from the germline V gene are DFQATT and SNEGSKA (reference sequence). The CDR3 protein is CSARDPGSWTSGTYEQYF.